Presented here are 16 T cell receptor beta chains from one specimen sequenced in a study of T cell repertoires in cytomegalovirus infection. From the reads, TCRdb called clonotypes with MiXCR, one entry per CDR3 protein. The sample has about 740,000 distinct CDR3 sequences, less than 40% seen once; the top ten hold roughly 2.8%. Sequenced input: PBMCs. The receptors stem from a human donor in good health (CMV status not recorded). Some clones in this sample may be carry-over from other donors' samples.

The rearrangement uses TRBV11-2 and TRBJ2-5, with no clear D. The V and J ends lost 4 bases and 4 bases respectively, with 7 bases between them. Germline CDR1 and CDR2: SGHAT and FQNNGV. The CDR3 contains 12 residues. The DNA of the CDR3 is TGTGCCAGCAGCTCAGACGCAGAGACCCAGTACTTC. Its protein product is CASSSDAETQYF.

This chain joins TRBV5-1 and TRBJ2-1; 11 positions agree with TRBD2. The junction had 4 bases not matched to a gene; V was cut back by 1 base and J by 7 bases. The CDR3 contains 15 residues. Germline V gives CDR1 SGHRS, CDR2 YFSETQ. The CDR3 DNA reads TGCGCCAGCAGCTTGACGGGACTAGCGGTGAATGAGCAGTTCTTC. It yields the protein CASSLTGLAVNEQFF.

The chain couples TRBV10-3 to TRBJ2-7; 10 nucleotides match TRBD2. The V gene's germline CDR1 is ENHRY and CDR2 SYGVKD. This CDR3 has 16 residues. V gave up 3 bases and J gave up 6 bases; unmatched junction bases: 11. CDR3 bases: TGTGCCATCAGTGAAGGACGAGCGGGGGGGCCTGCCGAGCAGTACTTC. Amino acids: CAISEGRAGGPAEQYF.

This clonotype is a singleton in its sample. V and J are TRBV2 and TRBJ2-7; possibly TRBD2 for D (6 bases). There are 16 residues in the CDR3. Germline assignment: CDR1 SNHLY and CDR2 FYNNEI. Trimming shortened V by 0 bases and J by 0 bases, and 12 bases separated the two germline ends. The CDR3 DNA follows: TGTGCCAGCAGTGAAGCTGCGGGGCCGAACTCCTACGAGCAGTACTTC. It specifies CASSEAAGPNSYEQYF.

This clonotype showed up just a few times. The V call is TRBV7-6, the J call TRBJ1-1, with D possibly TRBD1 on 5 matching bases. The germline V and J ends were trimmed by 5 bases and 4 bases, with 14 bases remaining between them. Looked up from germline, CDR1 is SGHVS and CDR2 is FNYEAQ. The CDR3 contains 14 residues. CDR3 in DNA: TGTGCCAGCAGCCCCGGGACTTATGGCACTGAAGCTTTCTTT. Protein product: CASSPGTYGTEAFF.

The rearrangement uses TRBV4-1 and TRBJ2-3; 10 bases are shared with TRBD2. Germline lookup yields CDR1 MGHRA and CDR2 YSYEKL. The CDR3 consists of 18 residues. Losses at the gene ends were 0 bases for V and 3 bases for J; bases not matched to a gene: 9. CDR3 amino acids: CASSQDSSSGSETDTQYF. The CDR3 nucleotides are TGCGCCAGCAGCCAAGATTCTTCTAGCGGGAGTGAAACAGATACGCAGTATTTT.

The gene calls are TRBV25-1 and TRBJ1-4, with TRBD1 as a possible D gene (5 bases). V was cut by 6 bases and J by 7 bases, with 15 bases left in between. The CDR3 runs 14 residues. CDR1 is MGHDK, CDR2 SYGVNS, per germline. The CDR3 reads CASRERTGGEKLFF. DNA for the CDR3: TGTGCCAGCAGGGAAAGGACCGGGGGTGAAAAACTGTTTTTT.

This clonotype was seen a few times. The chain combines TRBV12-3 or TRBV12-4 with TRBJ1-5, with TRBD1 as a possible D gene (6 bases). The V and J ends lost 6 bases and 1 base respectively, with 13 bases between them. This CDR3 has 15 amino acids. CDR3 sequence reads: CASSPPGGSNQPQHF. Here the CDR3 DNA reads TGTGCCAGCAGCCCCCCCGGGGGCAGCAATCAGCCCCAGCATTTT.

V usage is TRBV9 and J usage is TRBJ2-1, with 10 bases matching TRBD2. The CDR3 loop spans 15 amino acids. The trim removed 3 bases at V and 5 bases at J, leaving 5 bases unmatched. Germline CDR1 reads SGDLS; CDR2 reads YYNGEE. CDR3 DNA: TGTGCCAGCAGCGCGCTAGCGGGGGACAACAATGAGCAGTTCTTC. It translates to CASSALAGDNNEQFF.

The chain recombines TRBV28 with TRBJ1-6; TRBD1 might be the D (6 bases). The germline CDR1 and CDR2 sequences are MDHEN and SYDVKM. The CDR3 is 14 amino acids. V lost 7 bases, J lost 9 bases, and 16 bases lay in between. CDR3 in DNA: TGTGCCAGCACCCCGACAGGCGTCGGTTCACCCCTCCACTTT. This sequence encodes CASTPTGVGSPLHF. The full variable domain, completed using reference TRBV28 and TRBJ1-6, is DVKVTQSSRYLVKRTGEKVFLECVQDMDHENMFWYRQDPGLGLRLIYFSYDVKMKEKGDIPEGYSVSREKKERFSLILESASTNQTSMYLCASTPTGVGSPLHFGNGTRLTVT.

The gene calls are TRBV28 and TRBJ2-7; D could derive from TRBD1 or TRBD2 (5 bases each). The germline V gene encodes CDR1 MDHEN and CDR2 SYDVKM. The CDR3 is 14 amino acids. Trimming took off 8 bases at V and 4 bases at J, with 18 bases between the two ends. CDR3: CASCQGPGVYEQYF. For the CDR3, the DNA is TGTGCCAGCTGCCAGGGACCGGGTGTGTACGAGCAGTACTTC.

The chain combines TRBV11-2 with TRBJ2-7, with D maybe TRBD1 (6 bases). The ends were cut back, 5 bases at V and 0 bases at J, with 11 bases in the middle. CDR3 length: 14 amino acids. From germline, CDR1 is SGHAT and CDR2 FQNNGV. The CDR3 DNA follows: TGTGCCAGCAGCCCCGGGGACATCTCCTACGAGCAGTACTTC. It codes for CASSPGDISYEQYF. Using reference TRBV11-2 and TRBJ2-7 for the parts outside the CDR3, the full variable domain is EAGVAQSPRYKIIEKRQSVAFWCNPISGHATLYWYQQILGQGPKLLIQFQNNGVVDDSQLPKDRFSAERLKGVDSTLKIQPAKLEDSAVYLCASSPGDISYEQYFGPGTRLTVT.

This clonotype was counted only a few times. CDR3 loop: CASSYGNEAFF. In DNA form, the CDR3 reads TGTGCCAGCAGTTACGGGAACGAAGCTTTCTTT. The V and J genes are TRBV6-5 and TRBJ1-1; D gene uncertain. In germline, CDR1 is MNHEY, CDR2 SVGAGI. The V end was cut by 2 bases, the J end by 8 bases, with 6 bases between. The length of the CDR3 is 11 residues.

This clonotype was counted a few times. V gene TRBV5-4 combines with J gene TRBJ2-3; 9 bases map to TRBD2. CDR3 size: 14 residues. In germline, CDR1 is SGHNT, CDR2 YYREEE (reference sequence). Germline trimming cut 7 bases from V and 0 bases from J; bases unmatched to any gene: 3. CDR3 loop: CASLAGTSTDTQYF. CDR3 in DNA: TGTGCCAGCCTAGCGGGAACCAGCACAGATACGCAGTATTTT.

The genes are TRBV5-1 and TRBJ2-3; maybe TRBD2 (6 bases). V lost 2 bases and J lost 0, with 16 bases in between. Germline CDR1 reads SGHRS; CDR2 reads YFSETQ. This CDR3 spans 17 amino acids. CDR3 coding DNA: TGCGCCAGCAGCTTCGGATCACCGGGACTTAGCACAGATACGCAGTATTTT. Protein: CASSFGSPGLSTDTQYF.

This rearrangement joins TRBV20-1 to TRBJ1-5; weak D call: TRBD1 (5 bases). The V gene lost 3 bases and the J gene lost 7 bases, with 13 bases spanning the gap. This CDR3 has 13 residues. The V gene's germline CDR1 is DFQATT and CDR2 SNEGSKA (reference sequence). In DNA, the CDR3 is TGCAGTGCTAGCAGGGTTTCGAAACAGCCCCAGCATTTT. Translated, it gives CSASRVSKQPQHF.